This T cell receptor beta chain came from a study of shared clonotypes between healthy human individuals. Study results and caveats: Compared with memory subsets, naive subsets generally had larger estimated richness.

In the case of this clone: What it recognizes is unknown.

The method was immunoSEQ multiplex PCR; TCRdb's version includes in-frame clones alone and lacks a portion of them. In the table there are around 2.5 million clones, 80% to 95% of which are singletons. Looked up from germline, CDR1 is SGHTS and CDR2 is YDEGEE. The CDR3 extends over 13 amino acids. With 1 base removed from V and 2 bases from J, the gap between germline ends came to 6 bases. The source of this sequence is a young man in good health. Some clones in this sample may be carry-over from other donors' samples. This rearrangement joins TRBV5-8 to TRBJ1-2, with D uncertain. The sample taken for sequencing was naive CD4+ T cells from PBMCs. Subset indicated: CD45RA+ positively selected. CDR3 loop: CASSLQANYGYTF. The DNA of the CDR3 is TGTGCCAGCAGCTTGCAGGCGAACTATGGCTACACCTTC.